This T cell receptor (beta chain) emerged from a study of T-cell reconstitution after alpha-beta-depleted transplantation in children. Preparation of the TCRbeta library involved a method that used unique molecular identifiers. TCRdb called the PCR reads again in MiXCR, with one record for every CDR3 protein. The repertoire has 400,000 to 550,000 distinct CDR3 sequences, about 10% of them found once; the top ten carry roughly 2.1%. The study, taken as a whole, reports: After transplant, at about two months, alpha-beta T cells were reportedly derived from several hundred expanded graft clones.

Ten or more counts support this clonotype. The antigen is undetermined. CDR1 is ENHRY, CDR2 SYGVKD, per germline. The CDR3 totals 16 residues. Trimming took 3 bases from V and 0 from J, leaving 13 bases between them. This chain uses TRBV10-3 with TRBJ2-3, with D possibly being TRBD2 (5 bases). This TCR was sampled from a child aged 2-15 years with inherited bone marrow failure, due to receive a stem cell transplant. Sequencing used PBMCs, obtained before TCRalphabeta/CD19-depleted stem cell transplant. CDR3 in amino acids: CAISDSRSGSTDTQYF. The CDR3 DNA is TGTGCCATCAGTGACTCGAGATCGGGGAGCACAGATACGCAGTATTTT.